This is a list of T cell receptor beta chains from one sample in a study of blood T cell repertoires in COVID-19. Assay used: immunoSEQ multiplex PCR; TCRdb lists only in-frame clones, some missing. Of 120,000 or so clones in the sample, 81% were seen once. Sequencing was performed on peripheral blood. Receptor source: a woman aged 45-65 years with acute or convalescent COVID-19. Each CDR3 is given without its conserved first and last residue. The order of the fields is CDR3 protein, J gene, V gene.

ASSVGLVPGTDGYT | TRBJ1-2 | TRBV9
ASSGTGTSGRSSYNEQF | TRBJ2-1 | TRBV5-1
ASSHRETEAF | TRBJ1-1 | TRBV6-5
ASSTTRSEKLF | TRBJ1-4 | TRBV19
ASSEGLGRDGYT | TRBJ1-2 | TRBV6-1
ASSPRTEGYEQY | TRBJ2-7 | TRBV18
ASSDIKLAGSTYEQY | TRBJ2-7 | TRBV2
ASSFRTSRGAGELF | TRBJ2-2 | TRBV3-1/TRBV3-2
ASSPGSSGNTIY | TRBJ1-3 | TRBV5-1
ASSDEAGYGYT | TRBJ1-2 | TRBV2
ASSPSTGDEQY | TRBJ2-7 | TRBV27
ASSQDRSLRTGLF | TRBJ1-4 | TRBV4-1
ASSSYERGGGDTQY | TRBJ2-3 | TRBV5-4
ASSQDRPPAYEQY | TRBJ2-7 | TRBV3-1/TRBV3-2
ASRTGLYGYT | TRBJ1-2 | TRBV2
ASSSRRGVYEQY | TRBJ2-7 | TRBV28
AISDPRQGAYNEQF | TRBJ2-1 | TRBV10-3
ASSLRLAPTDEQY | TRBJ2-7 | TRBV3-1/TRBV3-2
ASSFRQGIQPQH | TRBJ1-5 | TRBV28
ASRIRDNSYEQY | TRBJ2-7 | TRBV6-5
ASSPQRELETQY | TRBJ2-5 | TRBV18
ASGGQGSYEQY | TRBJ2-7 | TRBV2
ASSETLATVYEQY | TRBJ2-7 | TRBV10-1
ATSDTPGQGNGVKNQPQH | TRBJ1-5 | TRBV24-1
ASSSETGGVPRSLH | TRBJ1-6 | TRBV7-9
ASSYRGVEGDTQY | TRBJ2-3 | TRBV6-5
ASSFGPGDTQY | TRBJ2-3 | TRBV7-9
ASSELKGAGNTIY | TRBJ1-3 | TRBV10-2
ASRGTGDNYGYT | TRBJ1-2 | TRBV2
ASSPQNVNTEAF | TRBJ1-1 | TRBV5-1
ASGRTANTGELF | TRBJ2-2 | TRBV2
ASSLTGGTYEQY | TRBJ2-7 | TRBV28
ASRTPSGSLDTQY | TRBJ2-3 | TRBV28
ASRGTGDTEAF | TRBJ1-1 | TRBV10-1
ASSPRDNSYEQY | TRBJ2-7 | TRBV4-1
ASSEPGTGVRRNQPQH | TRBJ1-5 | TRBV10-2
ASSASGSSYEQY | TRBJ2-7 | TRBV19